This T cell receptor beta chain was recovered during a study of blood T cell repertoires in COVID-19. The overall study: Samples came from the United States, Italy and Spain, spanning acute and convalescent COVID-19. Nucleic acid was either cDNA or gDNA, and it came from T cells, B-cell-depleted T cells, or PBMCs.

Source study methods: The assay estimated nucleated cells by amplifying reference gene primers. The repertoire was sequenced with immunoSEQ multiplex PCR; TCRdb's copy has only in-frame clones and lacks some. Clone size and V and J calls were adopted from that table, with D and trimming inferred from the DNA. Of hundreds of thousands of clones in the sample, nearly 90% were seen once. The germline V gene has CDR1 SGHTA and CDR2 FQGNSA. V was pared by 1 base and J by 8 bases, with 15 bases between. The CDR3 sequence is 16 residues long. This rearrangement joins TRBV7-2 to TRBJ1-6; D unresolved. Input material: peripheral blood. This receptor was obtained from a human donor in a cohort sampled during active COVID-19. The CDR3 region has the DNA TGTGCCAGCAGCTTAGTTTTGCGCAGCGGGGATTCACCCCTCCACTTT. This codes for CASSLVLRSGDSPLHF.